This TCR beta chain was profiled in a study of patients with pleural tuberculosis. This clonotype was found many times. CDR3 length: 11 residues. CDR1 is DFQATT, CDR2 SNEGSKA, per germline (reference sequence). Trimming pared 5 bases from V and 5 bases from J, leaving 9 bases between. TCRdb re-called the reads through MiXCR, storing one row per CDR3 protein. This repertoire shows around 49,000 distinct CDR3 sequences, less than 8% found once; its top ten account for 15% to 20%. This chain joins TRBV20-1 and TRBJ2-5; no clear D gene. The source of this sequence is a human donor with pleural tuberculosis. CDR3 loop: CSARMGETQYF. Here the CDR3 DNA reads TGCAGTGCTCGGATGGGGGAGACCCAGTACTTC.